These T cell receptor beta chains were read from a single sample in a study of read filtering for tumor transcriptome and immune sequencing. MiXCR was run by TCRdb on the reads, yielding one entry per CDR3 protein. The repertoire includes around 58,000 distinct CDR3 sequences, over 11% of them detected once, and around 43% sits in the top ten. Sequencing was carried out using a population of CD138-negative cells sorted from bone marrow. The receptor set was obtained from a donor at least 40 years old with multiple myeloma. Each CDR3 is given with its conserved first and last residue. Each record gives: D gene, J gene, clone size, V gene, CDR3 protein, CDR3 DNA. D genes are given only for firm matches. Clone size appears in some rows only: once, few, many, or a class for an expanded clone.

d_call: NA; j_call: TRBJ2-7; clone_size: few; v_call: TRBV6-1; cdr3_aa: CASSEAHSYYEQYF; cdr3_nt: TGTGCCAGCAGTGAAGCGCACAGCTACTACGAGCAGTACTTC
d_call: TRBD2; j_call: TRBJ2-2; clone_size: many; v_call: TRBV20-1; cdr3_aa: CSASGLGGTGELFF; cdr3_nt: TGCAGTGCTAGCGGACTAGGCGGCACCGGGGAGCTGTTTTTT
d_call: TRBD2; j_call: TRBJ2-1; clone_size: many; v_call: TRBV28; cdr3_aa: CASRSYSGSTLNEQFF; cdr3_nt: TGTGCCAGCAGATCCTATAGCGGGAGTACCTTGAATGAGCAGTTCTTC
d_call: NA; j_call: TRBJ2-4; clone_size: many; v_call: TRBV4-1; cdr3_aa: CASSQEQGVRDIQYF; cdr3_nt: TGCGCCAGCAGCCAAGAGCAGGGCGTCAGGGACATTCAGTACTTC
d_call: NA; j_call: TRBJ1-4; clone_size: many; v_call: TRBV12-3/TRBV12-4; cdr3_aa: CASSFRTMGKLFF; cdr3_nt: TGTGCCAGCAGTTTCCGGACTATGGGAAAACTGTTTTTT
d_call: TRBD2; j_call: TRBJ2-7; clone_size: many; v_call: TRBV20-1; cdr3_aa: CSAIAGGVPSYEQYF; cdr3_nt: TGCAGTGCTATAGCCGGGGGGGTTCCTTCCTACGAGCAGTACTTC
d_call: NA; j_call: TRBJ1-4; clone_size: many; v_call: TRBV7-6; cdr3_aa: CASSLGQATNEKLFF; cdr3_nt: TGTGCCAGCAGCTTAGGACAGGCAACTAATGAAAAACTGTTTTTT
d_call: TRBD1; j_call: TRBJ1-2; clone_size: few; v_call: TRBV19; cdr3_aa: CASSPGTGAPRGYTF; cdr3_nt: TGTGCCAGTAGTCCGGGGACAGGGGCACCGCGGGGCTACACCTTC
d_call: NA; j_call: TRBJ2-7; clone_size: many; v_call: TRBV27; cdr3_aa: CASSFTTSSSYEQYF; cdr3_nt: TGTGCCAGCAGTTTTACGACCTCAAGCTCCTACGAGCAGTACTTC
d_call: NA; j_call: TRBJ1-3; clone_size: many; v_call: TRBV15; cdr3_aa: CATSRDVGVGNTIYF; cdr3_nt: TGTGCCACCAGCAGAGACGTAGGGGTCGGAAACACCATATATTTT
d_call: TRBD1; j_call: TRBJ1-5; clone_size: many; v_call: TRBV10-2; cdr3_aa: CASGGDRVAPQHF; cdr3_nt: TGCGCCAGCGGGGGGGACAGGGTTGCGCCCCAGCATTTT
d_call: TRBD2; j_call: TRBJ2-3; clone_size: few; v_call: TRBV5-1; cdr3_aa: CASKASGYTDTQYF; cdr3_nt: TGCGCCAGCAAAGCTAGCGGATACACAGATACGCAGTATTTT
d_call: NA; j_call: TRBJ2-5; clone_size: few; v_call: TRBV3-1; cdr3_aa: CASSLPVGQETQYF; cdr3_nt: TGTGCCAGCAGCTTACCCGTTGGCCAAGAGACCCAGTACTTC
d_call: TRBD1; j_call: TRBJ1-2; clone_size: many; v_call: TRBV19; cdr3_aa: CASSSGTGENYGYTF; cdr3_nt: TGTGCCAGTAGTTCCGGGACAGGGGAGAACTATGGCTACACCTTC
d_call: NA; j_call: TRBJ1-1; clone_size: many; v_call: TRBV20-1; cdr3_aa: CSARDLAQYYANTEAFF; cdr3_nt: TGCAGTGCTAGAGATCTAGCGCAGTACTATGCGAACACTGAAGCTTTCTTT
d_call: TRBD2; j_call: TRBJ2-1; clone_size: many; v_call: TRBV11-3; cdr3_aa: CASSQRLRTSGSYNEQFF; cdr3_nt: TGTGCCAGCAGCCAAAGACTCAGGACTAGCGGCTCCTACAATGAGCAGTTCTTC
d_call: NA; j_call: TRBJ2-7; clone_size: many; v_call: TRBV28; cdr3_aa: CASSPGQGWMYEQYF; cdr3_nt: TGTGCCAGCAGCCCGGGTCAGGGGTGGATGTACGAGCAGTACTTC
d_call: NA; j_call: TRBJ2-3; clone_size: many; v_call: TRBV21-1; cdr3_aa: CASSDEDRGQADTQYF; cdr3_nt: TGTGCCAGCAGCGATGAAGACAGGGGGCAAGCAGATACGCAGTATTTT
d_call: NA; j_call: TRBJ2-2; clone_size: many; v_call: TRBV25-1; cdr3_aa: CASRQSIGVKRTGELFF; cdr3_nt: TGTGCCAGCAGACAATCCATCGGGGTGAAAAGAACCGGGGAGCTGTTTTTT
d_call: TRBD1; j_call: TRBJ2-7; clone_size: many; v_call: TRBV20-1; cdr3_aa: CSARPIDRDYEQYF; cdr3_nt: TGCAGTGCTAGACCGATCGACAGGGACTACGAGCAGTACTTC
d_call: NA; j_call: TRBJ2-1; clone_size: many; v_call: TRBV29-1; cdr3_aa: CSVEGIPSYNEQFF; cdr3_nt: TGCAGCGTTGAAGGTATCCCCAGTTACAATGAGCAGTTCTTC
d_call: NA; j_call: TRBJ2-1; clone_size: many; v_call: TRBV19; cdr3_aa: CASTISYNEQFF; cdr3_nt: TGTGCCAGTACTATATCCTACAATGAGCAGTTCTTC
d_call: TRBD2; j_call: TRBJ2-3; clone_size: many; v_call: TRBV5-1; cdr3_aa: CASSYQVSASGRGDTQYF; cdr3_nt: TGCGCCAGCAGCTACCAAGTATCGGCTAGCGGGAGAGGTGATACGCAGTATTTT
d_call: TRBD2; j_call: TRBJ2-1; clone_size: many; v_call: TRBV7-9; cdr3_aa: CASSLRGTSGRYYNEQFF; cdr3_nt: TGTGCCAGCAGCTTAAGAGGAACTAGCGGGAGGTATTACAATGAGCAGTTCTTC
d_call: TRBD1; j_call: TRBJ1-1; clone_size: NA; v_call: TRBV20-1; cdr3_aa: CSARDGDRVNTEAFF; cdr3_nt: TGCAGTGCTAGAGACGGGGACAGGGTAAACACTGAAGCTTTCTTT
d_call: TRBD2; j_call: TRBJ2-7; clone_size: many; v_call: TRBV27; cdr3_aa: CASSFGREVYEQYF; cdr3_nt: TGTGCCAGCAGTTTCGGGCGGGAGGTTTACGAGCAGTACTTC
d_call: NA; j_call: TRBJ2-7; clone_size: many; v_call: TRBV29-1; cdr3_aa: CSVVPLTGNEQYF; cdr3_nt: TGCAGCGTGGTACCATTAACAGGGAACGAGCAGTACTTC
d_call: TRBD1; j_call: TRBJ2-2; clone_size: many; v_call: TRBV28; cdr3_aa: CASSLGTGQPWGLFF; cdr3_nt: TGTGCCAGCAGTTTGGGGACAGGTCAACCCTGGGGGCTGTTTTTT
d_call: TRBD1; j_call: TRBJ2-6; clone_size: many; v_call: TRBV12-3/TRBV12-4; cdr3_aa: CASSTLGQGAIGANVLTF; cdr3_nt: TGTGCCAGCAGTACGTTGGGACAGGGGGCAATCGGGGCCAACGTCCTGACTTTC
d_call: TRBD2; j_call: TRBJ2-1; clone_size: few; v_call: TRBV14; cdr3_aa: CASSQDLREGHEQFF; cdr3_nt: TGTGCCAGCAGCCAAGATCTGAGGGAGGGCCATGAGCAGTTCTTC
d_call: NA; j_call: TRBJ1-1; clone_size: NA; v_call: TRBV28; cdr3_aa: CASSFPGPEAFF; cdr3_nt: TGTGCCAGCAGTTTTCCGGGCCCTGAAGCTTTCTTT
d_call: TRBD1; j_call: TRBJ1-2; clone_size: many; v_call: TRBV20-1; cdr3_aa: CSARANRGCTF; cdr3_nt: TGCAGTGCTAGAGCGAACAGGGGCTGCACCTTC
d_call: TRBD2; j_call: TRBJ2-2; clone_size: many; v_call: TRBV27; cdr3_aa: CASSRSGAPSGSHTGELFF; cdr3_nt: TGTGCCAGCAGTAGATCCGGAGCCCCTAGCGGGAGTCACACCGGGGAGCTGTTTTTT
d_call: NA; j_call: TRBJ2-1; clone_size: many; v_call: TRBV6-4; cdr3_aa: CASSDSGISNEQFF; cdr3_nt: TGTGCCAGCAGTGACTCGGGGATTAGCAATGAGCAGTTCTTC
d_call: TRBD1; j_call: TRBJ2-4; clone_size: many; v_call: TRBV11-3; cdr3_aa: CASSLNRGMAKNIQYF; cdr3_nt: TGTGCCAGCAGCCTGAACAGGGGAATGGCCAAAAACATTCAGTACTTC
d_call: TRBD2; j_call: TRBJ2-2; clone_size: NA; v_call: TRBV5-6; cdr3_aa: CASSLGTSGNTGELLF; cdr3_nt: TGTGCCAGCAGCTTGGGGACTAGCGGGAACACCGGGGAGCTGCTTTTT
d_call: TRBD2; j_call: TRBJ2-2; clone_size: many; v_call: TRBV10-1; cdr3_aa: CASPRLAGDPGPGELFF; cdr3_nt: TGCGCCAGCCCTAGACTAGCGGGAGACCCCGGCCCCGGGGAGCTGTTTTTT
d_call: NA; j_call: TRBJ1-5; clone_size: many; v_call: TRBV28; cdr3_aa: CASSLAQMGGNQPQHF; cdr3_nt: TGTGCCAGCAGTTTAGCCCAGATGGGGGGAAATCAGCCCCAGCATTTT
d_call: NA; j_call: TRBJ1-6; clone_size: many; v_call: TRBV7-9; cdr3_aa: CASSPQSYNSPLHF; cdr3_nt: TGTGCCAGCAGCCCCCAGTCTTATAATTCACCCCTCCACTTT
d_call: NA; j_call: TRBJ2-3; clone_size: many; v_call: TRBV20-1; cdr3_aa: CSARPPLSTDTQYF; cdr3_nt: TGCAGTGCTAGACCCCCCCTCAGCACAGATACGCAGTATTTT
d_call: NA; j_call: TRBJ1-1; clone_size: many; v_call: TRBV28; cdr3_aa: CASSLSSGRRGSTEAFF; cdr3_nt: TGTGCCAGCAGTTTGTCGAGCGGTCGTCGAGGAAGCACTGAAGCTTTCTTT
d_call: NA; j_call: TRBJ2-3; clone_size: NA; v_call: TRBV3-1; cdr3_aa: CASNQDLSGRSTDTQYF; cdr3_nt: TGTGCCAGCAACCAAGACCTGTCAGGGAGGTCGACAGATACGCAGTATTTT
d_call: TRBD2; j_call: TRBJ2-3; clone_size: many; v_call: TRBV20-1; cdr3_aa: CSAISGRSTDTQYF; cdr3_nt: TGCAGTGCTATTAGCGGGAGAAGCACAGATACGCAGTATTTT
d_call: NA; j_call: TRBJ2-7; clone_size: few; v_call: TRBV7-2; cdr3_aa: CASSWGLGEQYF; cdr3_nt: TGTGCCAGCAGCTGGGGGTTGGGAGAGCAGTACTTC
d_call: TRBD2; j_call: TRBJ2-7; clone_size: many; v_call: TRBV30; cdr3_aa: CAWSVTAGRVEQYF; cdr3_nt: TGTGCCTGGAGTGTAACGGCAGGGAGGGTCGAGCAGTACTTC
d_call: NA; j_call: TRBJ2-7; clone_size: NA; v_call: TRBV20-1; cdr3_aa: CSAAPAAVGNEQYF; cdr3_nt: TGCAGTGCCGCACCAGCGGCGGTGGGGAACGAGCAGTACTTC
d_call: TRBD1; j_call: TRBJ1-5; clone_size: few; v_call: TRBV28; cdr3_aa: CASSLPAWTGSNQPQHF; cdr3_nt: TGTGCCAGCAGTTTACCTGCATGGACAGGTAGCAATCAGCCCCAGCATTTT
d_call: NA; j_call: TRBJ2-7; clone_size: NA; v_call: TRBV3-1; cdr3_aa: CASTPAAGPYEQYF; cdr3_nt: TGTGCCAGCACCCCCGCGGCGGGGCCCTACGAGCAGTACTTC
d_call: TRBD1; j_call: TRBJ2-3; clone_size: once; v_call: TRBV7-9; cdr3_aa: CASSPGQGRNTQYF; cdr3_nt: TGTGCCAGCAGCCCTGGACAGGGGAGAAATACGCAGTATTTT
d_call: NA; j_call: TRBJ2-2; clone_size: NA; v_call: TRBV5-1; cdr3_aa: CASSLGGRHTGELFF; cdr3_nt: TGCGCCAGCAGCTTGGGGGGCCGGCACACCGGGGAGCTGTTTTTT
d_call: NA; j_call: TRBJ2-2; clone_size: many; v_call: TRBV20-1; cdr3_aa: CSARERDFPGELFF; cdr3_nt: TGCAGTGCCCGGGAACGGGACTTCCCCGGGGAGCTGTTTTTT
d_call: TRBD2; j_call: TRBJ2-3; clone_size: many; v_call: TRBV20-1; cdr3_aa: CSAMRTSGRADTQYF; cdr3_nt: TGCAGTGCCATGAGGACTAGCGGGAGGGCAGATACGCAGTATTTT
d_call: NA; j_call: TRBJ2-2; clone_size: few; v_call: TRBV12-3/TRBV12-4; cdr3_aa: CASSLLQGGELFF; cdr3_nt: TGTGCCAGCAGTTTATTGCAGGGCGGGGAGCTGTTTTTT
d_call: TRBD2; j_call: TRBJ2-2; clone_size: many; v_call: TRBV20-1; cdr3_aa: CSAGRPGTIYTGELFF; cdr3_nt: TGCAGTGCTGGACGACCTGGGACTATCTACACCGGGGAGCTGTTTTTT
d_call: TRBD1; j_call: TRBJ1-5; clone_size: many; v_call: TRBV12-5; cdr3_aa: CASGFLTGGSNQPQHF; cdr3_nt: TGTGCTAGTGGTTTCTTGACAGGGGGTAGCAATCAGCCCCAGCATTTT
d_call: TRBD2; j_call: TRBJ2-2; clone_size: many; v_call: TRBV20-1; cdr3_aa: CSASPPRGGRARAGELFF; cdr3_nt: TGCAGTGCTAGCCCCCCCCGGGGCGGGAGGGCTAGGGCCGGGGAGCTGTTTTTT